A single sample is the source of the 13 T cell receptor beta chains below, sequenced in a study of blood T cell repertoires in COVID-19. TCRdb's table, derived via immunoSEQ multiplex PCR, lists solely in-frame clones and lacks some. The sample yields tens of thousands of clones, 60% to 85% seen once. Material: peripheral blood. The receptors come from a human donor in a cohort sampled during active COVID-19.

The chain employs TRBV7-9 and TRBJ2-7; perhaps TRBD2 as D (6 bases). The CDR3 spans 14 residues. Germline V gene lookup returns CDR1 SEHNR and CDR2 FQNEAQ (reference sequence). V was clipped by 10 bases and J by 2 bases, with 18 bases between them. The CDR3 loop is CATPQPSVPYEQYF. CDR3 bases: TGTGCCACCCCTCAGCCTAGCGTTCCCTACGAGCAGTACTTC.

V and J are TRBV28 and TRBJ2-5; 8 nucleotides align to TRBD1. Per germline, CDR1 MDHEN and CDR2 SYDVKM. Trimming removed 6 bases from V and 2 bases from J; junction bases left unmatched: 5. CDR3 length equals 14 residues. CDR3 sequence (DNA): TGTGCCAGCAGGGCAGGGGGCGGGCAAGAGACCCAGTACTTC. Its translation is CASRAGGGQETQYF.

V gene TRBV30 combines with J gene TRBJ2-7, with 7 bases fitting TRBD2. Germline CDR1 GTSNPN, CDR2 SVGIG (reference sequence). The length of the CDR3 is 12 residues. The trim removed 7 bases at V and 1 base at J, leaving 4 bases unmatched. CDR3 sequence (DNA): TGTGCCTTCGGGCGGGGGTCCTACGAGCAGTACTTC. Translating it yields CAFGRGSYEQYF.

The chain is built from TRBV27 and TRBJ1-5; TRBD1 matches 7 bases. CDR1 is MNHEY, CDR2 SMNVEV, per germline (reference sequence). V dropped 6 bases and J dropped 1; count of bases not matched to a gene: 6. The CDR3 contains 15 residues. CDR3 coding DNA: TGTGCCAGCAGACAAGACAGGGTGAGCAATCAGCCCCAGCATTTT. Encoded protein: CASRQDRVSNQPQHF.

V and J are TRBV27 and TRBJ2-4; 7 positions agree with TRBD2. CDR1 is MNHEY and CDR2 is SMNVEV in the germline V gene (reference sequence). V trimming: 3 bases; J trimming: 8 bases; junction bases outside the gene matches: 4. The CDR3 contains 13 residues. The CDR3 region is CASSLGSGDIQYF. The CDR3 DNA follows: TGTGCCAGCAGTTTGGGGAGCGGGGACATTCAGTACTTC.

The genes are TRBV5-1 and TRBJ1-4; 8 bases match TRBD1. Germline CDR1 reads SGHRS; CDR2 reads YFSETQ. The V segment lost 2 bases and the J segment 4 bases; nucleotides outside the gene matches: 4. The CDR3 is 15 amino acids. The DNA for the CDR3 is TGCGCCAGCAGCTTACAGGGGGGCATTAATGAAAAACTGTTTTTT. It encodes CASSLQGGINEKLFF.

The chain uses TRBV7-2 and TRBJ2-2; maybe TRBD2 (6 bases). Germline-derived CDR1 and CDR2 are SGHTA and FQGNSA. The CDR3 length is 16 residues. Trimming cost V 0 bases and J 4 bases, with 12 bases left between them. The CDR3 region has the DNA TGTGCCAGCAGCTTAGCGCTGGGAGGCGGCACCGGGGAGCTGTTTTTT. Translated: CASSLALGGGTGELFF.

The chain uses TRBV5-6 and TRBJ2-7; 8 bases match TRBD1. V lost 0 bases and J lost 4; bases outside the gene matches: 15. The CDR3 loop spans 18 amino acids. Germline assignment: CDR1 SGHDT and CDR2 YYEEEE. The CDR3: CASSLGGQGFPFVYEQYF. The CDR3, as DNA: TGTGCCAGCAGCTTGGGTGGACAGGGTTTTCCCTTTGTTTACGAGCAGTACTTC.

This sequence joins TRBV30 and TRBJ2-2; TRBD1 matches 8 bases. The J segment lost 4 bases and the V segment lost 1 base, leaving 5 bases of the junction unmatched. Germline V gene sequence: CDR1 GTSNPN, CDR2 SVGIG (reference sequence). The CDR3 is 15 residues long. CDR3 sequence: CAWSATGVGTGELFF. For the CDR3, the DNA is TGTGCCTGGAGTGCGACAGGGGTCGGCACCGGGGAGCTGTTTTTT.

The rearrangement joins TRBV11-2 to TRBJ2-7; D not resolved. This CDR3 spans 13 amino acids. Germline CDR1 reads SGHAT; CDR2 reads FQNNGV. The V end was cut by 3 bases, the J end by 6 bases, with 12 bases between. The chain's CDR3 is CASSLNPAGEQYF. Written as DNA, the CDR3 is TGTGCCAGCAGCTTGAATCCAGCAGGCGAGCAGTACTTC.

The chain couples TRBV5-1 to TRBJ1-1; 12 bases are a match to TRBD1. In germline, CDR1 is SGHRS, CDR2 YFSETQ. The CDR3 is made up of 15 amino acids. V lost 4 bases, J lost 1 base, and 2 bases stayed unmatched. Here the CDR3 DNA reads TGCGCCAGCAGCCCGGGACAGGGGGCGAACACTGAAGCTTTCTTT. Its protein product is CASSPGQGANTEAFF.

The genes are TRBV4-3 and TRBJ1-2; the D gene is possibly TRBD1 (6 bases). Germline V gives CDR1 LGHNA, CDR2 YSLEER. The V and J ends lost 1 base and 2 bases respectively, with 11 bases between them. CDR3 size: 15 residues. For the CDR3, the DNA is TGCGCCAGCAGCCAAGGGTCCCAGGGGAACTATGGCTACACCTTC. It translates to CASSQGSQGNYGYTF.

The rearrangement links TRBV6-2 or TRBV6-3 to TRBJ2-7; 10 nucleotides line up with TRBD1. The CDR3 extends over 14 amino acids. The V gene's germline CDR1 is MNHEY and CDR2 SVGEGT. The V segment lost 4 bases and the J segment 5 bases; nucleotides outside the gene matches: 5. The CDR3 nucleotides are TGTGCCAGCAGTTCGGGACAGGGGACAAACGAGCAGTACTTC. Translating it yields CASSSGQGTNEQYF.